A single T cell receptor beta chain is shown here with its context. PCR amplification relied on 60 Vbeta primers (plus 13 Jbeta primers). The method was immunoSEQ multiplex PCR; TCRdb's version includes in-frame clones alone and lacks a portion of them. This table holds under 200,000 clones, about 82% found once. The record originates from a study of cytomegalovirus exposure and HLA in healthy donors. The CDR3 is 19 residues long. Germline V lookup: CDR1 LGHNT, CDR2 FRNRAP. Between the trimmed V and J ends, which lost 0 bases and 4 bases, there was a span of 24 bases. The chain employs TRBV12-5 and TRBJ2-5; D perhaps matches TRBD2 (7 bases). Sequencing was done on a sample of PBMCs. The TCR comes from a woman in her forties or fifties in good health and CMV-seropositive. CDR3 in amino acids: CASGLVQLSGGGSRETQYF. The CDR3, as DNA: TGTGCTAGTGGTTTGGTACAATTATCGGGGGGCGGTTCTAGAGAGACCCAGTACTTC.